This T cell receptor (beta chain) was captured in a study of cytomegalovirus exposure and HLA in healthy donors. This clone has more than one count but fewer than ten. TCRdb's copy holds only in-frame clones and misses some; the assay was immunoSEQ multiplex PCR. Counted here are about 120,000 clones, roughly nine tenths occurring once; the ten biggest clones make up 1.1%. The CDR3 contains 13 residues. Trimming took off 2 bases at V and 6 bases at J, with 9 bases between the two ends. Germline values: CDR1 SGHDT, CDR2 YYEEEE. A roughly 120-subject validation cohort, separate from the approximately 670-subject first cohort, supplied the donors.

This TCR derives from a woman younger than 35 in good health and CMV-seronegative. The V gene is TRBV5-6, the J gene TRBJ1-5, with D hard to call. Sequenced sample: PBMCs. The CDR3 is CASSFQSGQPQHF. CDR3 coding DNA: TGTGCCAGCAGCTTCCAATCGGGTCAGCCCCAGCATTTT.